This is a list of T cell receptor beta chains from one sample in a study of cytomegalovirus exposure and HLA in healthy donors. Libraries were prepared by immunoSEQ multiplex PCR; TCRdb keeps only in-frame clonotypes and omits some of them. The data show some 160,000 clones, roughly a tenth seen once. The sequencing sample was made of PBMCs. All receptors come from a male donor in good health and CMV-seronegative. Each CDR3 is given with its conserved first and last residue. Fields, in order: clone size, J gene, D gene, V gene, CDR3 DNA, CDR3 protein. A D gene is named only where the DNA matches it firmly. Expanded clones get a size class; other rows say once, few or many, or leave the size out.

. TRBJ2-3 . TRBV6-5 TGTGCCAGCAGTTACGGTCTCGGTGTGACAGATACGCAGTATTTT CASSYGLGVTDTQYF
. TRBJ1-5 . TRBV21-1 TGTGCCAGCAGCCCCCGAGGAGGAACGACAGGGGACTTCGACCAGCCCCAGCATTTT CASSPRGGTTGDFDQPQHF
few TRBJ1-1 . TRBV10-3 TGTGCCATCAGTGCTGGGACTCAAGCTTTCTTT CAISAGTQAFF
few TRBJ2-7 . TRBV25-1 TGTGCCAGCAGTGACGCGACAGGCTCCGTATGGGTCGAGCAGTACTTC CASSDATGSVWVEQYF
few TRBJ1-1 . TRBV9 TGTGCCAGCAGCGTTGGGGGCTGGCCGCTGAACACTGAAGCTTTCTTT CASSVGGWPLNTEAFF
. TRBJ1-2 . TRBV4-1 TGCGTCAGCAGCCCTCTACTCAACCGGGACTATGGCTACACCTTC CVSSPLLNRDYGYTF
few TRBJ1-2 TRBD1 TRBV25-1 TGTGCCAGCAGTGATCGACAGGGCGTAAACTATGGCTACACCTTC CASSDRQGVNYGYTF
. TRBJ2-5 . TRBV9 TGTGCCAGCAGCACGACCCCTGCGGAACAAGAGACCCAGTACTTC CASSTTPAEQETQYF
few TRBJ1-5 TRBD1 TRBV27 TGTGCCAGCAGTTTCGACGGACAGGGCAATCAGCCCCAGCATTTT CASSFDGQGNQPQHF
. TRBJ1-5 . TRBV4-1 TGCGCCAGCAGCCAAGCGAGGTTCCAGCCCCAGCATTTT CASSQARFQPQHF
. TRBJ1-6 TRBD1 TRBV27 TGTGCCAGCAGTTCGGGACAGGGGTGGGTGCTGTCCCTCCACTTT CASSSGQGWVLSLHF
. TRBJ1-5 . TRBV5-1 TGCGCCAGCAGCGTATCAGGGGCCCGGTATCAGCCCCAGCATTTT CASSVSGARYQPQHF
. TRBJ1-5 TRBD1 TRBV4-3 TGCGCCAGCAGCCAAGATCTAGAGGGACAGCTCAATCAGCCCCAGCATTTT CASSQDLEGQLNQPQHF
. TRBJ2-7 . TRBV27 TGTGCCAGCAGTTTAGGAGGGAGGCCCCACGAGCAGTACTTC CASSLGGRPHEQYF
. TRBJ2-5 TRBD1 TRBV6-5 TGTGCCAGCAGTCAAGGACAGGGGTGGCAGTACTTC CASSQGQGWQYF
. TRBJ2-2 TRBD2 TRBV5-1 TGCGCCAGCAGCTTAGCTAGCGGGAGGAAGAACACCGGGGAGCTGTTTTTT CASSLASGRKNTGELFF
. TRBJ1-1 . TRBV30 TGTGCCTGGGCGAGGGATCGAGGCACTGAAGCTTTCTTT CAWARDRGTEAFF
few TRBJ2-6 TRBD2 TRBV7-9 TGTGCCAGCAGCACGGGGGGGTCTCCTGGGGCCAACGTCCTGACTTTC CASSTGGSPGANVLTF
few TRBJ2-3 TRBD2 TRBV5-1 TGCGCCAGCAGCTTGGTGGCCGGGAGGGCCACGGATACGCAGTATTTT CASSLVAGRATDTQYF
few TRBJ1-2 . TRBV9 TGTGCCAGCAGCGTAGAATCCATAGCTGACTATGGCTACACCTTC CASSVESIADYGYTF
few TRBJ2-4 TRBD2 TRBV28 TGTGCCAGCACAGGCGGGAGGGGCAAAAACATTCAGTACTTC CASTGGRGKNIQYF
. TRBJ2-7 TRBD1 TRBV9 TGTGCCAGCAGCGTAGGAGGACAGGGGGCCTACGAGCAGTACTTC CASSVGGQGAYEQYF
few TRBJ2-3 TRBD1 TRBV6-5 TGTGCCAGCAGTTTGGACAGGGGCTCAGATACGCAGTATTTT CASSLDRGSDTQYF
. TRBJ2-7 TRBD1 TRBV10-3 TGTGCCATCAGTGAGCCAGACAGGGTAACCTACGAGCAGTACTTC CAISEPDRVTYEQYF
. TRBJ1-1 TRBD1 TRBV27 TGTGCCAGCAGCCGACAGGGGGTGGGGACTGAAGCTTTCTTT CASSRQGVGTEAFF
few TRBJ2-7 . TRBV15 TGTGCCACCAGCAGAGATTGGCGGGAGCAGTACTTC CATSRDWREQYF